One sample yielded the 30 T cell receptor beta chains listed below, sequenced in a study of glioma-infiltrating T cells after dendritic cell vaccination. Only in-frame clones appear in the TCRdb table, and some are missing; sequencing was by immunoSEQ multiplex PCR. The table has about 95,000 clones, under 90% seen once. This material consisted of blood, taken before dendritic cell vaccination. These receptor sequences come from a human donor with glioblastoma.

The chain links TRBV10-1 to TRBJ1-5, with 7 bases lining up with TRBD1. Trimming took 6 bases from V and 0 from J; bases not matched to a gene: 8. This CDR3 comprises 16 residues. Germline loops: CDR1 WNHNN, CDR2 SYGVQD (reference sequence). CDR3 DNA: TGCGCCAGCAGCAGGGACAGATGTTATAGCAATCAGCCCCAGCATTTT. It codes for CASSRDRCYSNQPQHF.

This chain joins TRBV29-1 and TRBJ2-2; D is unresolved. The ends were cut back, 0 bases at V and 2 bases at J, with 4 bases in the middle. This CDR3 comprises 13 residues. Germline CDR1 and CDR2: SQVTM and ANQGSEA. The CDR3 region has the DNA TGCAGCGTTGAAGATCATAACACCGGGGAGCTGTTTTTT. Translating it yields CSVEDHNTGELFF.

The CDR3: CSVEDPGTSRSQYF. CDR3 in DNA: TGCAGCGTTGAAGACCCCGGGACTAGTCGATCCCAGTACTTC. The chain joins TRBV29-1 to TRBJ2-5; TRBD2 matches 8 bases. CDR1 is SQVTM, CDR2 ANQGSEA, per germline. The junction had 9 bases not matched to a gene; V was cut back by 0 bases and J by 9 bases. The CDR3 covers 14 residues. The full variable domain, its missing parts supplied by reference TRBV29-1 and TRBJ2-5, is SAVISQKPSRDICQRGTSLTIQCQVDSQVTMMFWYRQQPGQSLTLIATANQGSEATYESGFVIDKFPISRPNLTFSTLTVSNMSPEDSSIYLCSVEDPGTSRSQYFGPGTRLLVL.

This chain joins TRBV19 and TRBJ1-5, with D perhaps TRBD1 (5 bases). The length of the CDR3 is 14 residues. V shed 10 bases and J shed 5 bases, with 18 bases lying between them. Germline V gene lookup returns CDR1 LNHDA and CDR2 SQIVND (reference sequence). The CDR3 nucleotides read TGTGCCACCACTGGGAGGGGTTGGGATCAGCCCCAGCATTTT. The encoded protein is CATTGRGWDQPQHF.

As regards this clone: It is unclear where the CDR3 begins or ends on the DNA, so no DNA is shown, and the CDR3 is as TCRdb lists it. J is TRBJ2-7 and V is TRBV21-1; the D call TRBD1 from the table was never checked on the DNA. TRBV21-1 is assigned pseudogene status. The CDR3 contains 16 residues when both ends are counted. The CDR3 sequence: CASSKVGQGASHEQYF.

The V gene is TRBV7-9, the J gene TRBJ1-1; 11 bases align to TRBD1. The CDR3 extends over 15 amino acids. The V gene end was trimmed by 2 bases and the J gene end by 7 bases; junction bases not matched to a gene: 6. Germline V gene lookup returns CDR1 SEHNR and CDR2 FQNEAQ (reference sequence). The CDR3 here is CASSLTQGQGVEAFF. CDR3 sequence (DNA): TGTGCCAGCAGCTTAACCCAGGGACAGGGGGTTGAAGCTTTCTTT.

The chain carries TRBV18 and TRBJ1-5; D might be TRBD1 (6 bases). The CDR3 loop spans 13 amino acids. Trimming removed 6 bases at V and 4 bases at J, with 10 bases between. Germline loops: CDR1 KGHSH, CDR2 LQKENI. In nucleotides, the CDR3 is TGTGCCAGCTCCCAAGGGGGAAATCAGCCCCAGCATTTT. This translates into CASSQGGNQPQHF.

CDR3 sequence (DNA): TGTGCTAGTGGTTTGGTGACAGGGGTTCAGGGCTACACCTTC. This codes for CASGLVTGVQGYTF. The V gene is TRBV12-5, the J gene TRBJ1-2; 8 nucleotides align to TRBD1. The V gene end was trimmed by 0 bases and the J gene end by 8 bases; junction bases not matched to a gene: 5. Germline CDR1 LGHNT, CDR2 FRNRAP. The CDR3 extends over 14 amino acids.

V and J are TRBV5-1 and TRBJ2-6, with 15 nucleotides matching TRBD2. Germline loops: CDR1 SGHRS, CDR2 YFSETQ. The CDR3 contains 17 residues. V gave up 4 bases and J gave up 3 bases; unmatched junction bases: 2. CDR3 sequence: CASSGGLAGGGANVLTF. Written as DNA, the CDR3 is TGCGCCAGCAGCGGGGGACTAGCGGGAGGTGGGGCCAACGTCCTGACTTTC.

This chain connects TRBV6-1 to TRBJ1-1; possibly TRBD1 for D (5 bases). The CDR3 spans 17 residues. CDR1 and CDR2 from the germline V gene are MNHNS and SASEGT. V was cut by 2 bases and J by 5 bases, with 21 bases left in between. CDR3 DNA sequence: TGTGCCAGCAGTGAATCTGTGTCAGGGAGGTTAAAAACTGAAGCTTTCTTT. Residues: CASSESVSGRLKTEAFF.

CDR3 coding DNA: TGCGCCAGCAGCTTCAGGGGCGGAGGCACTGAAGCTTTCTTT. It specifies CASSFRGGGTEAFF. V gene TRBV5-1 combines with J gene TRBJ1-1; a weak D match, TRBD1 (6 bases). Trimming shortened V by 2 bases and J by 4 bases, and 12 bases separated the two germline ends. The CDR3 has 14 residues. Germline V gives CDR1 SGHRS, CDR2 YFSETQ.

This chain joins TRBV29-1 and TRBJ2-7, with D tentatively TRBD2 (6 bases). The CDR3 totals 14 residues. With 7 bases removed from V and 0 bases from J, the gap between germline ends came to 16 bases. CDR1 is SQVTM and CDR2 is ANQGSEA in the germline V gene. The CDR3 region has the DNA TGCAGCGCCTCCGGGGGTCCCAGCTCCTACGAGCAGTACTTC. Translated: CSASGGPSSYEQYF.

V is TRBV12-5 and J is TRBJ1-1, with TRBD1 as a possible D gene (5 bases). The CDR3 is made up of 13 amino acids. V lost 3 bases and J 5 bases, leaving 10 bases between the germline ends. The V gene's germline CDR1 is LGHNT and CDR2 FRNRAP. CDR3: CASGFSGGTEAFF. CDR3 coding DNA: TGTGCTAGTGGTTTTAGCGGGGGGACTGAAGCTTTCTTT.

This sequence joins TRBV5-1 and TRBJ2-1; TRBD2 agrees at 7 bases. This CDR3 contains 16 residues. The V and J ends lost 1 base and 0 bases, in that order; junction bases with no gene match: 4. The V gene's germline CDR1 is SGHRS and CDR2 YFSETQ. The CDR3, as DNA: TGCGCCAGCAGCTTGAGAGCGGGGAGCTCCTACAATGAGCAGTTCTTC. This encodes CASSLRAGSSYNEQFF.

The rearrangement joins TRBV30 to TRBJ1-2; 7 bases line up with TRBD1. The germline CDR1 and CDR2 sequences are GTSNPN and SVGIG (reference sequence). V shed 0 bases and J 4 bases; nucleotides not matched to a gene: 11. The CDR3 loop spans 16 amino acids. CDR3 in amino acids: CAWSVRQRGRVYGYTF. The CDR3 coding sequence is TGTGCCTGGAGTGTACGGCAAAGGGGGCGAGTCTATGGCTACACCTTC. Full variable domain (remainder filled in from reference TRBV30 and TRBJ1-2): SQTIHQWPATLVQPVGSPLSLECTVEGTSNPNLYWYRQAAGRGLQLLFYSVGIGQISSEVPQNLSASRPQDRQFILSSKKLLLSDSGFYLCAWSVRQRGRVYGYTFGSGTRLTVV.

The rearrangement joins TRBV27 to TRBJ1-1; D possibly corresponds to TRBD1 (6 bases). V was shortened by 6 bases and J by 6 bases, with 14 bases between the two germline ends. There are 13 residues in the CDR3. The germline V gene encodes CDR1 MNHEY and CDR2 SMNVEV (reference sequence). The CDR3 nucleotides are TGTGCCAGCAGGACCACAGAGGGGGCTGAAGCTTTCTTT. Protein sequence: CASRTTEGAEAFF.

This chain joins TRBV10-3 and TRBJ2-1, with a weak D call TRBD1 (5 bases). The CDR3 contains 14 residues. The germline CDR1 and CDR2 sequences are ENHRY and SYGVKD. With 3 bases removed from V and 4 bases from J, the gap between germline ends came to 10 bases. The CDR3 region has the DNA TGTGCCATCAGTGATGTTGACAGTTACAATGAGCAGTTCTTC. Translation gives CAISDVDSYNEQFF.

The chain uses TRBV7-2 and TRBJ1-2; 8 positions match TRBD1. CDR1 and CDR2 from the germline V gene are SGHTA and FQGNSA. The trim removed 8 bases at V and 4 bases at J, leaving 9 bases unmatched. The CDR3 loop spans 14 amino acids. DNA of the CDR3: TGTGCCAGCGGAGCGACAGGGGACTCCTATGGCTACACCTTC. It translates to CASGATGDSYGYTF. Variable domain in full (rest from reference TRBV7-2 and TRBJ1-2): GAGVSQSPSNKVTEKGKDVELRCDPISGHTALYWYRQSLGQGLEFLIYFQGNSAPDKSGLPSDRFSAERTGGSVSTLTIQRTQQEDSAVYLCASGATGDSYGYTFGSGTRLTVV.

This chain uses TRBV29-1 with TRBJ2-1, with a tentative D call TRBD2 (5 bases). Per the germline V gene, CDR1 is SQVTM and CDR2 is ANQGSEA. V was trimmed by 5 bases and J by 2 bases, leaving 13 bases between them. CDR3 length: 14 residues. The DNA for the CDR3 is TGCAGCGTTAGCCCGGACTTGCCCTACAATGAGCAGTTCTTC. Its protein is CSVSPDLPYNEQFF.

The rearrangement uses TRBV7-9 and TRBJ1-4; D perhaps matches TRBD1 (6 bases). The germline V gene has CDR1 SEHNR and CDR2 FQNEAQ (reference sequence). V lost 5 bases to trimming and J lost 10 bases, with 17 bases between them. This CDR3 contains 14 residues. CDR3 loop: CASSRDTGGVKLFF. In DNA form, the CDR3 reads TGTGCCAGCAGCCGGGACACCGGAGGCGTAAAACTGTTTTTT.

The chain carries TRBV7-2 and TRBJ1-1, with a weak D call TRBD1 (5 bases). From germline, CDR1 is SGHTA and CDR2 FQGNSA. This CDR3 has 15 residues. Between the trimmed V and J ends, which lost 1 base and 3 bases, there was a span of 12 bases. CDR3 coding DNA: TGTGCCAGCAGCTTAGTGGGGCTAGGGGACACTGAAGCTTTCTTT. Amino acid sequence: CASSLVGLGDTEAFF. The full variable domain, rest sourced from reference TRBV7-2 and TRBJ1-1, is GAGVSQSPSNKVTEKGKDVELRCDPISGHTALYWYRQSLGQGLEFLIYFQGNSAPDKSGLPSDRFSAERTGGSVSTLTIQRTQQEDSAVYLCASSLVGLGDTEAFFGQGTRLTVV.

The rearrangement joins TRBV5-4 to TRBJ1-1; 8 nucleotides line up with TRBD1. Germline lookup yields CDR1 SGHNT and CDR2 YYREEE (reference sequence). J was trimmed by 0 bases and V by 1 base; bases with no gene match: 5. This CDR3 is built from 16 residues. CDR3 residues: CASSLFGTGVNTEAFF. CDR3 DNA: TGTGCCAGCAGCTTGTTCGGGACAGGAGTGAACACTGAAGCTTTCTTT.

The rearrangement uses TRBV27 and TRBJ2-5; possibly TRBD2 for D (5 bases). The CDR3 loop spans 13 amino acids. V shed 4 bases and J shed 7 bases, with 13 bases lying between them. Looked up from germline, CDR1 is MNHEY and CDR2 is SMNVEV (reference sequence). For the CDR3, the DNA is TGTGCCAGCAGTTCGGGGTACGGAGGGACCCAGTACTTC. It encodes CASSSGYGGTQYF.

V gene TRBV5-1 combines with J gene TRBJ2-7; tentatively, D is TRBD1 (6 bases). Germline CDR1 and CDR2: SGHRS and YFSETQ. Trimming stripped 4 bases from V and 3 bases from J, with 14 bases between. The CDR3 extends over 14 amino acids. CDR3 protein: CASSPGSDSYEQYF. The DNA for the CDR3 is TGCGCCAGCAGCCCTGGATCGGACAGCTACGAGCAGTACTTC. Full variable domain (outside the CDR3, taken from reference TRBV5-1 and TRBJ2-7): KAGVTQTPRYLIKTRGQQVTLSCSPISGHRSVSWYQQTPGQGLQFLFEYFSETQRNKGNFPGRFSGRQFSNSRSEMNVSTLELGDSALYLCASSPGSDSYEQYFGPGTRLTVT.

The chain recombines TRBV10-3 with TRBJ2-5; 7 bases agree with TRBD2. V lost 6 bases to trimming and J lost 0 bases; unmatched junction nucleotides: 4. The CDR3 runs 14 residues. Germline V lookup: CDR1 ENHRY, CDR2 SYGVKD. The CDR3 bases are TGTGCCATCAGGCCCGGGACTAACCAAGAGACCCAGTACTTC. Its protein is CAIRPGTNQETQYF.

This clone was detected only once. The rearrangement links TRBV6-5 to TRBJ2-1; no clear D. Germline loops: CDR1 MNHEY, CDR2 SVGAGI. Trimming shortened V by 6 bases and J by 9 bases, and 12 bases separated the two germline ends. The CDR3 loop spans 12 amino acids. CDR3 sequence: CASRREASEQFF. For the CDR3, the DNA is TGTGCCAGCAGGAGAGAGGCAAGTGAGCAGTTCTTC.

In the case of this clone: In the same sample, other DNA sequences code for this CDR3. The V call is TRBV6-1, the J call TRBJ2-5; TRBD1 might be the D (5 bases). CDR1 and CDR2 (germline): MNHNS, SASEGT. There are 14 residues in the CDR3. Trimming cost V 6 bases and J 5 bases, with 16 bases left between them. As DNA, the CDR3 is TGTGCCAGCAGAGCAGGGTTGTCCCAGGAGACCCAGTACTTC. This sequence encodes CASRAGLSQETQYF.

This chain links TRBV6-6 with TRBJ2-7, with 10 bases that match TRBD2. The CDR3 spans 12 residues. The J segment lost 6 bases and the V segment lost 8 bases, leaving 4 bases of the junction unmatched. Germline V gene sequence: CDR1 MNHNY, CDR2 SVGAGI (reference sequence). The CDR3 DNA reads as TGTGCCAGCGAAAGACTAGCGGGCGAGCAGTACTTC. This encodes CASERLAGEQYF.

This chain joins TRBV6-5 and TRBJ1-1; D not certain. Germline V CDR1 and CDR2: MNHEY, SVGAGI. Trimming took 2 bases from V and 3 from J, leaving 10 bases between them. The CDR3 contains 14 residues. CDR3 in amino acids: CASSYAGAHTEAFF. The CDR3 region has the DNA TGTGCCAGCAGTTACGCGGGTGCCCACACTGAAGCTTTCTTT.

The chain has TRBV7-6 and TRBJ1-6, with 9 bases that match TRBD1. J gave up 2 bases and V 5 bases, and 4 bases lay outside the gene matches. Germline CDR1 SGHVS, CDR2 FNYEAQ. This CDR3 contains 16 residues. This CDR3 reads CASSPRDRAYNSPLHF. The CDR3 DNA follows: TGTGCCAGCAGCCCCCGGGACAGGGCCTATAATTCACCCCTCCACTTT.